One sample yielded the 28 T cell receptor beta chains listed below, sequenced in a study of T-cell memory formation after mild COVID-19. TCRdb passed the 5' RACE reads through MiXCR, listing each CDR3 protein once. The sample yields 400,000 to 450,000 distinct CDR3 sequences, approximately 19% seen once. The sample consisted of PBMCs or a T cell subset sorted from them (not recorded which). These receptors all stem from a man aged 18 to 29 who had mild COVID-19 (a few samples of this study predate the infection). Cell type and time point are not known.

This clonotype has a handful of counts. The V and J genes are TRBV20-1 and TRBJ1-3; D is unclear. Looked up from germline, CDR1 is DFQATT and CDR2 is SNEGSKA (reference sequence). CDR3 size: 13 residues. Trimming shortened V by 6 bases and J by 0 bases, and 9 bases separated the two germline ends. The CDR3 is CSADPNSGNTIYF. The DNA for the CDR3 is TGCAGTGCGGACCCAAACTCTGGAAACACCATATATTTT.

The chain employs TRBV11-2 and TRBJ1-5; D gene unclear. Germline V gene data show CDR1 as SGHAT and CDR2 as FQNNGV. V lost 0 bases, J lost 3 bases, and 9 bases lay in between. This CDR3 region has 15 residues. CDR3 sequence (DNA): TGTGCCAGCAGCTTAGATCGTGGGAACAATCAGCCCCAGCATTTT. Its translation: CASSLDRGNNQPQHF.

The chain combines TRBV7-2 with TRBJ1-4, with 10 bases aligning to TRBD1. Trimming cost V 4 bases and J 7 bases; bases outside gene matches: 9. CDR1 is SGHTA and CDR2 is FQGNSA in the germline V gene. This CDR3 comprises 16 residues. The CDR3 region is CASSSSATGGGEKLFF. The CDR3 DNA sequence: TGTGCCAGCAGCTCGTCCGCGACAGGGGGCGGTGAAAAACTGTTTTTT.

The CDR3 bases are TGTGCCAGCAGTTCCTACCGCCGACAGGGGCCTGAGCAGTTCTTC. Translating gives CASSSYRRQGPEQFF. The chain uses TRBV12-3 or TRBV12-4 and TRBJ2-1; TRBD1 aligns across 8 bases. The CDR3 has 15 amino acids. V shed 4 bases and J 9 bases; nucleotides not matched to a gene: 11.

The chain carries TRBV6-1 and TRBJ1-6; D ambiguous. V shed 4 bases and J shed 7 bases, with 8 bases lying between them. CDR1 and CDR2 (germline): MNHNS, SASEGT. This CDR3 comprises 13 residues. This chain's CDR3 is CASSVPTNSPLHF. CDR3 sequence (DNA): TGTGCCAGCAGTGTCCCCACCAATTCACCCCTCCACTTT.

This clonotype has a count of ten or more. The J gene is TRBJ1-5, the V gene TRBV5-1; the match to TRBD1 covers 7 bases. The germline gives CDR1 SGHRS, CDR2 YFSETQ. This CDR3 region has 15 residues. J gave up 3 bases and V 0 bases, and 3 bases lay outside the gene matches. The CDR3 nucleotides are TGCGCCAGCAGCTTGGCCGGGACAGTCAATCAGCCCCAGCATTTT. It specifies CASSLAGTVNQPQHF.

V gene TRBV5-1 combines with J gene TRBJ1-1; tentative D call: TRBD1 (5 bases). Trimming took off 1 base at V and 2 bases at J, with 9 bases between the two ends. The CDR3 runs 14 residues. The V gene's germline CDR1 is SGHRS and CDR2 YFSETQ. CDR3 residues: CASSLRGRNTEAFF. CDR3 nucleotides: TGCGCCAGCAGCTTGCGGGGACGCAACACTGAAGCTTTCTTT.

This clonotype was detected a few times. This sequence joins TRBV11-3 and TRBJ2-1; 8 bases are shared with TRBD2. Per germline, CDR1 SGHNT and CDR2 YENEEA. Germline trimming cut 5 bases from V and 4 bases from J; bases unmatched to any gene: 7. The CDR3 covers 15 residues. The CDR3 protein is CASSKILAGYNEQFF. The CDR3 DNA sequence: TGTGCCAGCAGCAAAATTTTAGCGGGGTACAATGAGCAGTTCTTC.

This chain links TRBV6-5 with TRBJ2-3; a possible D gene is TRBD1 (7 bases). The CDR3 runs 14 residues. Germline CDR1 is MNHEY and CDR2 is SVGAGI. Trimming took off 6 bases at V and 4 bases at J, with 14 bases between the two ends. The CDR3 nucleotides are TGTGCCAGCAGGGAGCAGGGGGGTTCAGATACGCAGTATTTT. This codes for CASREQGGSDTQYF.

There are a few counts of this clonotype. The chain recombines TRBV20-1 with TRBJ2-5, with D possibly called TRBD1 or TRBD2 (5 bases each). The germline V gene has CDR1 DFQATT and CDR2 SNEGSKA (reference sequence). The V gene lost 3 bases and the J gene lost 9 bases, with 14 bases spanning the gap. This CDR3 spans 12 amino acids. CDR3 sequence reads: CSARRPGAPQYF. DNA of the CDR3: TGCAGTGCTAGGAGACCCGGGGCGCCCCAGTACTTC.

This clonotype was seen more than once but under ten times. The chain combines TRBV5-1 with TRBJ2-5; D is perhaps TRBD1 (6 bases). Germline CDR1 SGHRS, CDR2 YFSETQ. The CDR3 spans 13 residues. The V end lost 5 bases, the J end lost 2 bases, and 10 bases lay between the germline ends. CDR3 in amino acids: CASRTTGQETQYF. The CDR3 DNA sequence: TGCGCCAGCAGGACAACAGGGCAAGAGACCCAGTACTTC.

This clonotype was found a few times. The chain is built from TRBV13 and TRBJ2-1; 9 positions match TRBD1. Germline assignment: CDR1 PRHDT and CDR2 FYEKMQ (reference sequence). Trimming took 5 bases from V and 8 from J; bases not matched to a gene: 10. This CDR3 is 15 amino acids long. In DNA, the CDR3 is TGTGCCAGCAGCCCGAAGGGACAGGGAGTCTATGAGCAGTTCTTC. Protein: CASSPKGQGVYEQFF.

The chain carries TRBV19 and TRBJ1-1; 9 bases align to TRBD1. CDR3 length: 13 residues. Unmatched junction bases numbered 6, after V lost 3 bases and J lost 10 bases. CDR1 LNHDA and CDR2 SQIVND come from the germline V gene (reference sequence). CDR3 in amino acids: CASSIGQGLGAFF. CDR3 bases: TGTGCCAGTAGTATCGGACAGGGGCTTGGAGCTTTCTTT.

The CDR3 loop is CASSLRSEGYTF. CDR3 sequence (DNA): TGTGCCAGCAGCTTAAGGTCTGAGGGCTACACCTTC. The rearrangement joins TRBV7-9 to TRBJ1-2; D is undetermined. This CDR3 is built from 12 residues. Germline loops: CDR1 SEHNR, CDR2 FQNEAQ (reference sequence). The V and J ends lost 2 bases and 8 bases respectively, with 9 bases between them.

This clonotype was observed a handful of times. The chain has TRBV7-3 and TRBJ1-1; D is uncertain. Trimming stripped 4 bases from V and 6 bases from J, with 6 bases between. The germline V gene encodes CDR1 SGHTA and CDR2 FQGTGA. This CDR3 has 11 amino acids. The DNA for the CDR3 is TGTGCCAGCAGCTCCGGGGCTGAAGCTTTCTTT. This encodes CASSSGAEAFF.

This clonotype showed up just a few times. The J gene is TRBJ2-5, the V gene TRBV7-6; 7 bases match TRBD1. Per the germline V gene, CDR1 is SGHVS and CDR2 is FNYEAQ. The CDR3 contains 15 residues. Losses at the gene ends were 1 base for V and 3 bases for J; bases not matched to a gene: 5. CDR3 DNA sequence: TGTGCCAGCAGCTTAGGTCGGGACAGAGAAGAGACCCAGTACTTC. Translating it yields CASSLGRDREETQYF.

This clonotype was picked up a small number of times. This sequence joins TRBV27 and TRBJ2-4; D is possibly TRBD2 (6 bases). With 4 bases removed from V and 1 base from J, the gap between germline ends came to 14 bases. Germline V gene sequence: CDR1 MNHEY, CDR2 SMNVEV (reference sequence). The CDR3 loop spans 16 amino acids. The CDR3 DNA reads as TGTGCCAGCAGTTCAAGTGGGGGGTTGGCCAAAAACATTCAGTACTTC. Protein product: CASSSSGGLAKNIQYF.

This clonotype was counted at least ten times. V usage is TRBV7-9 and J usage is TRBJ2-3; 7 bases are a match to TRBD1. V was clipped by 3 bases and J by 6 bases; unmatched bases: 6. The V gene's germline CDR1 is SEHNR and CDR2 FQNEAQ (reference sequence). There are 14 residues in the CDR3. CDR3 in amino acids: CASSLDLGGDTQYF. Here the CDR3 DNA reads TGTGCCAGCAGCTTGGACCTAGGGGGCGATACGCAGTATTTT. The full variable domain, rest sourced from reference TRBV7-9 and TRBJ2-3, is DTGVSQNPRHKITKRGQNVTFRCDPISEHNRLYWYRQTLGQGPEFLTYFQNEAQLEKSRLLSDRFSAERPKGSFSTLEIQRTEQGDSAMYLCASSLDLGGDTQYFGPGTRLTVL.

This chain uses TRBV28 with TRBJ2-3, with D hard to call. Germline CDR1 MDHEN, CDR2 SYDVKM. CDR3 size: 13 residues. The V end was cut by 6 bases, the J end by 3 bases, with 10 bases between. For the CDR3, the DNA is TGTGCCAGCAGGCCTACCGGGACAGATACGCAGTATTTT. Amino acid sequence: CASRPTGTDTQYF.

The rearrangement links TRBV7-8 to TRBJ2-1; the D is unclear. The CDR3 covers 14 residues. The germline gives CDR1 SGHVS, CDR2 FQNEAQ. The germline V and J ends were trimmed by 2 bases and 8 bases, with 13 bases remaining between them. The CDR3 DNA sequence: TGTGCCAGCAGCTTACGCCCAGAACTTTATGAGCAGTTCTTC. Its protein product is CASSLRPELYEQFF.

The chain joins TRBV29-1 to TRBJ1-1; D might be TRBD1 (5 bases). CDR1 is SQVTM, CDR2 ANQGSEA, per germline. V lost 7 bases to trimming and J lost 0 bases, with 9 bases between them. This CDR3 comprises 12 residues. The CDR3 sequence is CSGDSMNTEAFF. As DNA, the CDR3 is TGCAGCGGTGACAGTATGAACACTGAAGCTTTCTTT.

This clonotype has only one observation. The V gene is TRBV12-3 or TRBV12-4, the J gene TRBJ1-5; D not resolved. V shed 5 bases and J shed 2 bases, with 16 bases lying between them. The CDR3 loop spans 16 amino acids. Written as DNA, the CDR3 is TGTGCCAGCAGTCCAACCCATGTCTACCGCAATCAGCCCCAGCATTTT. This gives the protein CASSPTHVYRNQPQHF.

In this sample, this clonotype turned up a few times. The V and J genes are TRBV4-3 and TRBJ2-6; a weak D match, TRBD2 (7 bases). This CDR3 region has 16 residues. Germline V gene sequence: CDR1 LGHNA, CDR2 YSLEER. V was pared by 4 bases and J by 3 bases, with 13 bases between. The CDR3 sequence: CASSPGGGGGANVLTF. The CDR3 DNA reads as TGCGCCAGCAGCCCTGGGGGGGGCGGTGGGGCCAACGTCCTGACTTTC.

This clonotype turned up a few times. The CDR3 region has the DNA TGTGCCAGCAGCTCTTCGACAGGGTATGGCTACACCTTC. This codes for CASSSSTGYGYTF. The chain is built from TRBV7-8 and TRBJ1-2, with 7 bases lining up with TRBD1. The germline V gene encodes CDR1 SGHVS and CDR2 FQNEAQ. The CDR3 runs to 13 residues. Trimming at V came to 4 bases and at J to 5 bases, leaving 4 bases not matched to a gene.

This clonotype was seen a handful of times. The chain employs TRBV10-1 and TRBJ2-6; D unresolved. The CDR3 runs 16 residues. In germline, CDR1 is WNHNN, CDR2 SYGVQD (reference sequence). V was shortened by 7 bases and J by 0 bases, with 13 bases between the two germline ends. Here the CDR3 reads CASKASLLSGANVLTF. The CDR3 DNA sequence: TGCGCCAGCAAGGCCAGCCTCCTCTCTGGGGCCAACGTCCTGACTTTC.

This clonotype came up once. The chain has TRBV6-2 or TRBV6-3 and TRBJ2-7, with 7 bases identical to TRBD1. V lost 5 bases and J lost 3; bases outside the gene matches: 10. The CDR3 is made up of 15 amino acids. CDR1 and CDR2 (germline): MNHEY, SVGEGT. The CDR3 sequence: CASSETGSPYYEQYV. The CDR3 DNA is TGTGCCAGCAGTGAGACAGGGTCCCCTTACTACGAGCAGTACGTC.

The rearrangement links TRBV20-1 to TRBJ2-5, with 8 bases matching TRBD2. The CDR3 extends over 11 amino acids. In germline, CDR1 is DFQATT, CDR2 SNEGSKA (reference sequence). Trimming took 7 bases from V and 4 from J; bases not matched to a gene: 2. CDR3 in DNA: TGCAGTGGGAGCGGGGGAGAGACCCAGTACTTC. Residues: CSGSGGETQYF.

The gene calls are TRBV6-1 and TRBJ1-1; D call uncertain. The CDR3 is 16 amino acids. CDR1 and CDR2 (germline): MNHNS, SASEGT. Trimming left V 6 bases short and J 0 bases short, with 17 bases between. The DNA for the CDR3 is TGTGCCAGCAGCGCCGACCCGGACGGGCTGAACACTGAAGCTTTCTTT. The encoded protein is CASSADPDGLNTEAFF.